Given below is one T cell receptor beta chain in context. The sample comes from a study of cytomegalovirus exposure and HLA in healthy donors. Amplification used 60 Vbeta primers and 13 Jbeta primers. Using immunoSEQ multiplex PCR, the repertoire was profiled, and TCRdb retains in-frame clones only, with some absent. The table has 200,000 to 250,000 clones, around four fifths seen once. Germline trimming cut 4 bases from V and 5 bases from J; bases unmatched to any gene: 15. Germline V gene lookup returns CDR1 SGHRS and CDR2 YFSETQ. The CDR3 length is 17 residues. This receptor was obtained from a woman between 50 and 59 years old in good health and CMV-seropositive. The sequenced material came from PBMCs. The V gene is TRBV5-1, the J gene TRBJ1-1; 9 positions agree with TRBD1. The CDR3 loop reads CASSPVATGTGSTEAFF. The CDR3 DNA follows: TGCGCCAGCAGCCCCGTAGCAACGGGGACAGGGAGTACTGAAGCTTTCTTT.